The clone carrying this T cell receptor (beta chain) was recorded only once. This sample is drawn from a study of blood T cell repertoires in COVID-19. Turning to the study itself: The origin of the acute and convalescent COVID-19 samples was the United States, Italy and Spain. In each case, the material was cDNA or gDNA derived from T cells, B-cell-depleted T cells, or PBMCs.

Original analysis: Cell counts per sample came from amplifying reference gene primers. Assay: immunoSEQ multiplex PCR; the TCRdb copy retains only in-frame clones and omits some. V and J calls and clone size are those listed in that table; D and trimming were worked out from the DNA. The sample holds just under 300,000 clones, around 84% seen once. V was trimmed by 6 bases and J by 5 bases, leaving 14 bases between them. This CDR3 has 13 residues. Germline V gene lookup returns CDR1 MDHEN and CDR2 SYDVKM. The gene calls are TRBV28 and TRBJ2-7; D is perhaps TRBD1 (6 bases). The sample comprised peripheral blood. The receptor comes from a man aged 70 or older with acute or convalescent COVID-19. The CDR3 DNA reads TGTGCCAGCAGACGTCAGGGGTCCCACGAGCAGTACTTC. Residues: CASRRQGSHEQYF.